Shown below are 27 T cell receptor beta chains from a single sample sequenced in a study of shared clonotypes between healthy human individuals. Sequencing used immunoSEQ multiplex PCR; TCRdb keeps in-frame clones, though not all of them. The top ten clones hold roughly 0.36% of a sample with around 2.5 million clones, approximately 94% of them seen once. Sequencing was performed on naive CD4+ T cells from PBMCs. Subset here: CD45RA+ positively selected. All receptors come from a man younger than 30 in good health. Some clones in this sample may be carry-over from other donors' samples.

The chain links TRBV7-3 to TRBJ2-3; D remains ambiguous. V was clipped by 3 bases and J by 6 bases, with 13 bases between them. The CDR3 contains 14 residues. Germline V gene lookup returns CDR1 SGHTA and CDR2 FQGTGA. CDR3 amino acids: CASSFSPVGDTQYF. CDR3 nucleotide sequence: TGTGCCAGCAGCTTTTCTCCCGTGGGGGATACGCAGTATTTT.

The J gene is TRBJ1-4, the V gene TRBV28; D remains ambiguous. The CDR3 covers 14 residues. CDR1 and CDR2 (germline): MDHEN, SYDVKM. The germline V and J ends were trimmed by 2 bases and 3 bases, with 7 bases remaining between them. The CDR3 sequence is CASSLARPNEKLFF. CDR3 nucleotide sequence: TGTGCCAGCAGTTTAGCCCGGCCTAATGAAAAACTGTTTTTT.

This chain joins TRBV7-9 and TRBJ2-7; D is perhaps TRBD1 (7 bases). V lost 1 base and J lost 9, with 22 bases in between. This CDR3 has 16 residues. From germline, CDR1 is SEHNR and CDR2 FQNEAQ (reference sequence). CDR3 sequence: CASSLELTGRNRAQYF. CDR3 sequence (DNA): TGTGCCAGCAGCTTAGAGTTGACAGGGAGGAACCGGGCGCAGTACTTC.

In this sample, this clone turned up once. The V call is TRBV28, the J call TRBJ2-7, with 9 bases fitting TRBD2. Per the germline V gene, CDR1 is MDHEN and CDR2 is SYDVKM. This CDR3 spans 12 amino acids. The V segment lost 9 bases and the J segment 3 bases; nucleotides outside the gene matches: 3. CDR3 nucleotide sequence: TGTGCCAGTTATAGCGGGGGCTACGAGCAGTACTTC. This gives the protein CASYSGGYEQYF.

The chain joins TRBV27 to TRBJ2-7; 11 bases map to TRBD2. Germline CDR1 and CDR2: MNHEY and SMNVEV (reference sequence). The ends lost 4 bases at V and 7 bases at J; junction bases unmatched: 15. There are 17 residues in the CDR3. CDR3 amino acids: CASSSWTTSGRGWEQYF. The CDR3 coding sequence is TGTGCCAGCAGTTCCTGGACCACTAGCGGGAGAGGATGGGAGCAGTACTTC.

V usage is TRBV7-9 and J usage is TRBJ1-2, with D perhaps TRBD1 (6 bases). This CDR3 comprises 12 residues. Germline lookup yields CDR1 SEHNR and CDR2 FQNEAQ (reference sequence). The germline V and J ends were trimmed by 4 bases and 8 bases, with 11 bases remaining between them. The CDR3 reads CASSSTGLGYTF. CDR3 DNA sequence: TGTGCCAGCAGCTCGACAGGATTGGGCTACACCTTC.

The chain links TRBV30 to TRBJ2-1, with D perhaps matching TRBD2 (6 bases). Germline CDR1 reads GTSNPN; CDR2 reads SVGIG (reference sequence). The CDR3 contains 17 residues. V was shortened by 4 bases and J by 12 bases, with 31 bases between the two germline ends. The CDR3 coding sequence is TGTGCCTGGACCATAGGGTGGTCGGGAGATTGGATATTCGGGCAGTTCTTC. Its protein is CAWTIGWSGDWIFGQFF.

The rearrangement uses TRBV5-1 and TRBJ2-3; TRBD2 matches at 10 bases. Germline CDR1 reads SGHRS; CDR2 reads YFSETQ. V lost 0 bases to trimming and J lost 4 bases; unmatched junction nucleotides: 11. This CDR3 has 18 residues. CDR3 in DNA: TGCGCCAGCAGCTTGGAAGGGTGGCTAGCGGGAGTCTCAGATACGCAGTATTTT. Protein: CASSLEGWLAGVSDTQYF.

The gene calls are TRBV7-9 and TRBJ2-1, with a weak D call TRBD2 (6 bases). The CDR3 length is 12 residues. Germline-derived CDR1 and CDR2 are SEHNR and FQNEAQ (reference sequence). Trimming removed 5 bases from V and 6 bases from J, with 8 bases in between. The CDR3: CASSRGSNEQFF. The CDR3 coding sequence is TGTGCCAGCAGCCGGGGGTCCAATGAGCAGTTCTTC.

The chain links TRBV7-6 to TRBJ2-5; no firm D call. The V end lost 5 bases, the J end lost 3 bases, and 4 bases lay between the germline ends. CDR1 and CDR2 (germline): SGHVS, FNYEAQ. This CDR3 contains 11 residues. Written as DNA, the CDR3 is TGTGCCAGCAGCGCCGAAGAGACCCAGTACTTC. Residues: CASSAEETQYF.

The chain's CDR3 is CASSLTSGTYEQYF. The CDR3 DNA reads TGTGCCAGTAGTTTGACTAGCGGTACCTACGAGCAGTACTTC. This chain links TRBV19 with TRBJ2-7; 9 bases fit TRBD2. V shed 5 bases, J shed 2 bases, and the junction held 4 bases outside the gene matches. From germline, CDR1 is LNHDA and CDR2 SQIVND (reference sequence). This CDR3 contains 14 residues.

The CDR3 protein is CASSKWTSGRGETQYF. The CDR3 bases are TGTGCCAGTAGTAAGTGGACTAGCGGGAGGGGAGAGACCCAGTACTTC. The rearrangement uses TRBV19 and TRBJ2-5, with TRBD2 matching 15 bases. Looked up from germline, CDR1 is LNHDA and CDR2 is SQIVND (reference sequence). The CDR3 consists of 16 residues. V gave up 4 bases and J gave up 4 bases; unmatched junction bases: 4.

The V and J genes are TRBV28 and TRBJ2-1, with a weak D call TRBD2 (6 bases). The germline V gene encodes CDR1 MDHEN and CDR2 SYDVKM. V gave up 4 bases and J gave up 6 bases, with 16 bases separating them. The CDR3 contains 15 residues. The CDR3 DNA reads TGTGCCAGCAGTTACACAGGCAGGAGGGCCAATGAGCAGTTCTTC. Residues: CASSYTGRRANEQFF.

CDR3 coding DNA: TGTGCCAGCAGTTACTCGCTGGCGGGAGGGGAGACCCAGTACTTC. As protein: CASSYSLAGGETQYF. This chain uses TRBV6-6 with TRBJ2-5; 9 bases line up with TRBD2. CDR1 and CDR2 from the germline V gene are MNHNY and SVGAGI (reference sequence). The CDR3 length is 15 residues. V was pared by 0 bases and J by 5 bases, with 4 bases of the junction left unmatched.

The rearrangement uses TRBV28 and TRBJ2-7; 8 bases fit TRBD1. Germline CDR1 MDHEN, CDR2 SYDVKM. There are 14 residues in the CDR3. Unmatched junction bases numbered 5, after V lost 4 bases and J lost 3 bases. In DNA form, the CDR3 reads TGTGCCAGCAGTTCGCCTACAGGGGGCTACGAGCAGTACTTC. Translation gives CASSSPTGGYEQYF.

The chain joins TRBV2 to TRBJ1-1, with D maybe TRBD1 (6 bases). V shed 4 bases and J shed 11 bases, with 26 bases lying between them. The CDR3 is made up of 16 amino acids. From germline, CDR1 is SNHLY and CDR2 FYNNEI. This chain's CDR3 is CASSALPDRSPGGAFF. In DNA, the CDR3 is TGTGCCAGCAGTGCCCTCCCCGACAGGTCTCCCGGTGGGGCTTTCTTT. Together with reference TRBV2 and TRBJ1-1, the CDR3 gives the full variable domain: EPEVTQTPSHQVTQMGQEVILRCVPISNHLYFYWYRQILGQKVEFLVSFYNNEISEKSEIFDDQFSVERPDGSNFTLKIRSTKLEDSAMYFCASSALPDRSPGGAFFGQGTRLTVV.

The V call is TRBV7-2, the J call TRBJ1-2; no clear D. V was clipped by 1 base and J by 8 bases, with 11 bases between them. Germline V gives CDR1 SGHTA, CDR2 FQGNSA. This CDR3 is built from 13 residues. This CDR3 is CASSLDRWSGYTF. CDR3 sequence (DNA): TGTGCCAGCAGCTTAGACCGGTGGAGCGGCTACACCTTC.

This chain joins TRBV7-9 and TRBJ2-3; TRBD1 or TRBD2 may be the D gene (6 bases each). Germline CDR1 reads SEHNR; CDR2 reads FQNEAQ (reference sequence). Trimming cost V 6 bases and J 4 bases, with 20 bases left between them. CDR3 size: 16 residues. CDR3 coding DNA: TGTGCCAGCAGTTCGGGGGCGGGAACGTTTGCAGATACGCAGTATTTT. It is translated as CASSSGAGTFADTQYF.

The chain uses TRBV2 and TRBJ2-7; D is undetermined. This CDR3 has 13 amino acids. Germline CDR1 is SNHLY and CDR2 is FYNNEI. Trimming cost V 8 bases and J 5 bases, with 16 bases left between them. The CDR3 nucleotides read TGTGCCAGCCTCGTAGGCCTGAGGAACGAGCAGTACTTC. Encoded protein: CASLVGLRNEQYF.

The genes are TRBV27 and TRBJ2-5; either TRBD1 or TRBD2 may fit D (6 bases each). In germline, CDR1 is MNHEY, CDR2 SMNVEV (reference sequence). The CDR3 has 16 residues. The V end lost 5 bases, the J end lost 2 bases, and 18 bases lay between the germline ends. CDR3 region: CASSPTGGGLQETQYF. The CDR3 region has the DNA TGTGCCAGCAGTCCTACAGGTGGGGGGCTACAAGAGACCCAGTACTTC.

Regarding this clone: Other DNA sequences in this sample translate to the same CDR3. The CDR3 is CASSSTGGNTEAFF. The DNA for the CDR3 is TGTGCCAGCAGCTCGACAGGGGGGAACACTGAAGCTTTCTTT. J is TRBJ1-1 and V is TRBV7-9; 9 bases map to TRBD1. Germline loops: CDR1 SEHNR, CDR2 FQNEAQ (reference sequence). The CDR3 is made up of 14 amino acids. V lost 4 bases to trimming and J lost 1 base; unmatched junction nucleotides: 1.

This CDR3 is CASSMPEGSNEQYF. CDR3 coding DNA: TGTGCCAGCAGTATGCCCGAGGGGTCCAACGAGCAGTACTTC. This rearrangement joins TRBV27 to TRBJ2-7, with D perhaps assigned TRBD1 or TRBD2 (5 bases each). Germline V CDR1 and CDR2: MNHEY, SMNVEV (reference sequence). Trimming took 5 bases from V and 5 from J, leaving 16 bases between them. The CDR3 runs 14 residues.

This clone was seen only a few times. The genes are TRBV2 and TRBJ1-1; TRBD1 matches 7 bases. This CDR3 region has 15 residues. Trimming took 5 bases from V and 5 from J; bases not matched to a gene: 11. Germline CDR1 is SNHLY and CDR2 is FYNNEI. In DNA form, the CDR3 reads TGTGCCAGCAGTATTATCGGACAGGAAGGGACTGAAGCTTTCTTT. Translation gives CASSIIGQEGTEAFF.

This chain connects TRBV2 to TRBJ2-3; D may be TRBD2 (5 bases). Trimming cost V 3 bases and J 6 bases, with 10 bases left between them. The CDR3 consists of 13 residues. Germline CDR1 SNHLY, CDR2 FYNNEI. CDR3 sequence: CASSDEREDTQYF. CDR3 DNA sequence: TGTGCCAGCAGTGACGAAAGGGAGGATACGCAGTATTTT.

This clone has just one count. The rearrangement joins TRBV5-4 to TRBJ1-4; possible D gene TRBD1, 5 bases. In germline, CDR1 is SGHNT, CDR2 YYREEE (reference sequence). The ends were cut back, 2 bases at V and 5 bases at J, with 10 bases in the middle. The CDR3 covers 14 residues. This CDR3 is CASSFRAGNEKLFF. The CDR3 coding sequence is TGTGCCAGCAGCTTTCGGGCAGGGAATGAAAAACTGTTTTTT.

As for this clone: The same CDR3 arises from other DNA sequences in this sample as well. The chain uses TRBV9 and TRBJ2-5; D gene unclear. Trimming cost V 0 bases and J 5 bases, with 5 bases left between them. This CDR3 has 12 residues. CDR1 and CDR2 from the germline V gene are SGDLS and YYNGEE. CDR3 in amino acids: CASSVEGETQYF. Written as DNA, the CDR3 is TGTGCCAGCAGCGTAGAAGGGGAGACCCAGTACTTC.

The chain recombines TRBV14 with TRBJ2-1, with TRBD2 matching 15 bases. The CDR3 totals 15 residues. Trimming cost V 4 bases and J 9 bases; bases outside gene matches: 4. CDR1 is SGHDN and CDR2 is FVKESK in the germline V gene. This chain's CDR3 is CASSPWTSGRVEQFF. CDR3 in DNA: TGTGCCAGCAGCCCCTGGACTAGCGGGAGGGTTGAGCAGTTCTTC.